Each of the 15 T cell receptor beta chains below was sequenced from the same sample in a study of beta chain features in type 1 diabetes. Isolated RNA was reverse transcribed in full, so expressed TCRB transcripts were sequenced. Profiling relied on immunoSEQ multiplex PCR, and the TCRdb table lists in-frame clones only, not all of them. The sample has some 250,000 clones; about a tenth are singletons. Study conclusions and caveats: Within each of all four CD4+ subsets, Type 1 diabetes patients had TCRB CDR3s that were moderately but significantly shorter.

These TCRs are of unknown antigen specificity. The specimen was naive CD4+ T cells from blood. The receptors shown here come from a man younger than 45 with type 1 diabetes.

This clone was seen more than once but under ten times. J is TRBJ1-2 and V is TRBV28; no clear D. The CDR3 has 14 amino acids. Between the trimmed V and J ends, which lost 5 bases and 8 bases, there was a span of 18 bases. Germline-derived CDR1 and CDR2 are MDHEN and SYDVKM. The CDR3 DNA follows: TGTGCCAGCAGTCTTCGAGATTTCAGGAGGGGCTACACCTTC. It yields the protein CASSLRDFRRGYTF.

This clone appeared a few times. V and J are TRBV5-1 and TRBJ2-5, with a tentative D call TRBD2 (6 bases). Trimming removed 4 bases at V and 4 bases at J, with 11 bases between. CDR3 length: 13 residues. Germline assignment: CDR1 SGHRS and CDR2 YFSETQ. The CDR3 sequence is CASSPEGLETQYF. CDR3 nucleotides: TGCGCCAGCAGCCCGGAGGGGCTAGAGACCCAGTACTTC.

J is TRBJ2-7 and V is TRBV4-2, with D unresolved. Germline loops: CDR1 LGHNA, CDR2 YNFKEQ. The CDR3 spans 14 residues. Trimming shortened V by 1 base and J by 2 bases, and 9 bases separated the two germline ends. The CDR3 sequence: CASSQAGATYEQYF. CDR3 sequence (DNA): TGTGCCAGCAGCCAAGCGGGTGCAACCTACGAGCAGTACTTC.

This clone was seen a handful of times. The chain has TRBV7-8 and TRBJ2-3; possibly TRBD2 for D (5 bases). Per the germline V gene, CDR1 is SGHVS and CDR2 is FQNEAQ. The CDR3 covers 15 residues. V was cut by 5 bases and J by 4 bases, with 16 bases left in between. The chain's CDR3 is CASSPRVPGADTQYF. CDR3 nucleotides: TGTGCCAGCAGCCCCCGGGTCCCCGGGGCAGATACGCAGTATTTT.

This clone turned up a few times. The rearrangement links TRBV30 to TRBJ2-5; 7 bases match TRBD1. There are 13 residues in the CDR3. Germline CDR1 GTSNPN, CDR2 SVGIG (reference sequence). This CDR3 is CAFTRQGPETQYF. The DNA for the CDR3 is TGTGCTTTTACCAGACAGGGACCAGAGACCCAGTACTTC. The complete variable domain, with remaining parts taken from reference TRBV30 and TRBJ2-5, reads SQTIHQWPATLVQPVGSPLSLECTVEGTSNPNLYWYRQAAGRGLQLLFYSVGIGQISSEVPQNLSASRPQDRQFILSSKKLLLSDSGFYLCAFTRQGPETQYFGPGTRLLVL.

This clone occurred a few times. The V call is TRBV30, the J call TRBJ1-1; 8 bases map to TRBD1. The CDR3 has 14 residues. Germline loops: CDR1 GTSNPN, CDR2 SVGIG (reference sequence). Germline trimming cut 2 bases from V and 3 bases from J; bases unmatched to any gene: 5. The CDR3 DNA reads TGTGCCTGGAGTCAGGACAGGGCGGACACTGAAGCTTTCTTT. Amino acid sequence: CAWSQDRADTEAFF.

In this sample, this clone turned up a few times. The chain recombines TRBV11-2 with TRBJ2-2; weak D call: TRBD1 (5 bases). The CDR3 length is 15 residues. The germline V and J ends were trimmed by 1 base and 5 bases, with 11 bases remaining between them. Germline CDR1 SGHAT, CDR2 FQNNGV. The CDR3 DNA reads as TGTGCCAGCAGCTTAGTTCCCCACAGGACCGGGGAGCTGTTTTTT. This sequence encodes CASSLVPHRTGELFF.

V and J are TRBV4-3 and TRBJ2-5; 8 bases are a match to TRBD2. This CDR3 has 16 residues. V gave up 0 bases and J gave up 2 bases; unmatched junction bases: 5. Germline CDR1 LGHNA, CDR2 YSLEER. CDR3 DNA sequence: TGCGCCAGCAGCCAAGATGCCCCTAGCGGGCAAGAGACCCAGTACTTC. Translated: CASSQDAPSGQETQYF.

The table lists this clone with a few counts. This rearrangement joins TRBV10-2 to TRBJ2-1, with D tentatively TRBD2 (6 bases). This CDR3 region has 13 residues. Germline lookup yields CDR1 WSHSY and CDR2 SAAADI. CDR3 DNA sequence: TGCGCGGGAGCGACTAGTCGGTACAATGAGCAGTTCTTC. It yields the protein CAGATSRYNEQFF.

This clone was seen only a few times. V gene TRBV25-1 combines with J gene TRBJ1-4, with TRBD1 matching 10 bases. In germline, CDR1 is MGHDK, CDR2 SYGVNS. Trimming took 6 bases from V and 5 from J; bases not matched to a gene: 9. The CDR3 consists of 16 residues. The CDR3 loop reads CASSTGQGTGNEKLFF. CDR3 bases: TGTGCCAGCAGCACGGGACAGGGGACGGGAAATGAAAAACTGTTTTTT.

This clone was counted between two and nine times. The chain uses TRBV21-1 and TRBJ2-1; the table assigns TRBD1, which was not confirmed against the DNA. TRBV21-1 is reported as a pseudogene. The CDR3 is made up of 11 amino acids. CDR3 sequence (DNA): TGTGCCAGCGTACAGGGGAATGAGCAGTTCTTC. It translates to CASVQGNEQFF.

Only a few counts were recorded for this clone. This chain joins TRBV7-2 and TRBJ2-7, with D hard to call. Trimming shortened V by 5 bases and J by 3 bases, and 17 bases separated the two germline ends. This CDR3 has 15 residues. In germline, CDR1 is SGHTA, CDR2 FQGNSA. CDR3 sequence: CASSPSPGYGYEQYF. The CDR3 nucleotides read TGTGCCAGCAGCCCCTCACCAGGTTATGGCTACGAGCAGTACTTC. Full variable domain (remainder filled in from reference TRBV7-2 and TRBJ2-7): GAGVSQSPSNKVTEKGKDVELRCDPISGHTALYWYRQSLGQGLEFLIYFQGNSAPDKSGLPSDRFSAERTGGSVSTLTIQRTQQEDSAVYLCASSPSPGYGYEQYFGPGTRLTVT.

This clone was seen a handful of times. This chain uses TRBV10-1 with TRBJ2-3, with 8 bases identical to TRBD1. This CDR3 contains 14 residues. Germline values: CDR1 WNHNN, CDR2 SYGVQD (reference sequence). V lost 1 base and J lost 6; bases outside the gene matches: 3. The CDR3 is CASSEFWTGDTQYF. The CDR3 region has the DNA TGCGCCAGCAGTGAGTTTTGGACAGGGGATACGCAGTATTTT.

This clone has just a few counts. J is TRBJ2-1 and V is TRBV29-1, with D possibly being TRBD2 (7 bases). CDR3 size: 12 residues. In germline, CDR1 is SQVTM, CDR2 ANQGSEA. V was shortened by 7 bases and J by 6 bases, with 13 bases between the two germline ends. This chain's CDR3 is CSGQGGGNEQFF. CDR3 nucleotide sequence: TGCAGCGGACAAGGGGGGGGCAATGAGCAGTTCTTC.

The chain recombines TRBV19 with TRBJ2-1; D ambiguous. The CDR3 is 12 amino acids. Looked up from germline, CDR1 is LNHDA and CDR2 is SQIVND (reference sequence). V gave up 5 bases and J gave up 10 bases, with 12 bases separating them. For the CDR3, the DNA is TGTGCCAGTAGTCCCAGGATGTACGAGCAGTTCTTC. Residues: CASSPRMYEQFF.